The T cell receptor beta chain under discussion was sequenced for a study of CD8 T cells in Susac syndrome. With random hexamers, roughly 0.5 to 1 ug RNA was reverse transcribed. TCRdb re-analysed the immunoSEQ multiplex PCR reads in MiXCR, keeping a single row per CDR3 protein. The sample yields roughly 200,000 distinct CDR3 sequences, approximately 95% seen once. Per the germline V gene, CDR1 is SQVTM and CDR2 is ANQGSEA. The V gene end was trimmed by 5 bases and the J gene end by 7 bases; junction bases not matched to a gene: 6. The CDR3 consists of 14 residues. The chain joins TRBV29-1 to TRBJ2-2; 11 positions match TRBD1. The sequence came from a human donor with multiple sclerosis. Specimen: CD8+ T cells from PBMCs. The CDR3 loop is CSVPGQGAVGELFF. The DNA of the CDR3 is TGCAGCGTTCCCGGACAGGGGGCGGTCGGGGAGCTGTTTTTT.